This TCR beta chain was found in a study of T cell responses to AZD1222 COVID-19 vaccine. Findings and limits, study-wide: Among vaccine-associated CD4 TCRs, coverage spanned spike, with dominance at 160-218 and 743-854. Nearly half of unique spike-specific TCRs reportedly avoided B.1.351 and B.1.1.7 mutated regions. Donors were largely white British and mainly female; clonal diversity was possibly underestimated.

TCRdb's table, derived via immunoSEQ multiplex PCR, lists solely in-frame clones and lacks some. This sample has tens of thousands of clones, with roughly 89% found just once. Trimming took 2 bases from V and 5 from J, leaving 19 bases between them. The CDR3 loop spans 16 amino acids. Germline V gives CDR1 SGHTA, CDR2 FQGNSA. To note about this clone: Its target is unknown.

The chain combines TRBV7-2 with TRBJ2-7; D tentatively reads TRBD1 or TRBD2 (5 bases each). The sample consisted of peripheral blood, taken 28 days after the second AZD1222 dose. The TCR originated in an adult who received the AZD1222 COVID-19 vaccine. DNA of the CDR3: TGTGCCAGCAGCTTACAGGGACGGATTCTCCTCCACGAGCAGTACTTC. Its protein product is CASSLQGRILLHEQYF.